These 10 T cell receptor beta chains were all obtained from the same sample, sequenced in a study of T-cell reconstitution after alpha-beta-depleted transplantation in children. A TCRbeta library incorporating unique molecular identifiers was prepared. TCRdb analysed the PCR reads with MiXCR anew, one entry per CDR3 protein. This sample has 400,000 to 500,000 distinct CDR3 sequences, with roughly a tenth found just once. The sequencing used PBMCs from the stem cell graft donor, collected from the stem cell graft. The receptors stem from a human donor who donated a stem cell graft to a child with acute myeloid leukemia.

The V call is TRBV20-1, the J call TRBJ1-2; TRBD1 matches 8 bases. Trimming at V came to 6 bases and at J to 6 bases, leaving 12 bases not matched to a gene. The CDR3 has 14 amino acids. The V gene's germline CDR1 is DFQATT and CDR2 SNEGSKA (reference sequence). The CDR3 spells CSARTPGQGHGYTF. The CDR3 nucleotides are TGCAGTGCGAGAACCCCAGGACAGGGTCATGGCTACACCTTC.

The chain couples TRBV18 to TRBJ2-5, with 9 bases identical to TRBD1. The CDR3 covers 14 residues. V dropped 4 bases and J dropped 4; count of bases not matched to a gene: 4. Germline V gene sequence: CDR1 KGHSH, CDR2 LQKENI. The CDR3 coding sequence is TGTGCCAGCTCACGGGGACAGGGAACAGAGACCCAGTACTTC. Translating gives CASSRGQGTETQYF.

This clonotype was found a few times. The rearrangement uses TRBV7-2 and TRBJ1-3; D is unclear. The germline V gene has CDR1 SGHTA and CDR2 FQGNSA. This CDR3 has 16 residues. V lost 1 base to trimming and J lost 0 bases, with 10 bases between them. The CDR3 coding sequence is TGTGCCAGCAGCTTAGAGGGTACGATCTCTGGAAACACCATATATTTT. Its protein is CASSLEGTISGNTIYF.

This sequence joins TRBV30 and TRBJ1-1; unclear D gene. Trimming stripped 3 bases from V and 3 bases from J, with 11 bases between. The germline V gene has CDR1 GTSNPN and CDR2 SVGIG (reference sequence). The CDR3 runs 13 residues. CDR3 DNA: TGTGCCTGGAGCAAGGCGTCTTACACTGAAGCTTTCTTT. Protein sequence: CAWSKASYTEAFF.

This clonotype showed up just a few times. The gene calls are TRBV20-1 and TRBJ1-4; D gene ambiguous. V was clipped by 1 base and J by 8 bases, with 14 bases between them. Germline-derived CDR1 and CDR2 are DFQATT and SNEGSKA (reference sequence). The CDR3 covers 14 residues. The CDR3 sequence: CSARGPGDGEKLFF. The CDR3 DNA follows: TGCAGTGCTAGAGGACCTGGCGACGGGGAAAAACTGTTTTTT.

A few counts support this clonotype. The rearrangement joins TRBV15 to TRBJ2-1; no reliable D call. The germline V gene has CDR1 LNHNV and CDR2 YYDKDF (reference sequence). Deletions cut 0 bases from V and 1 base from J, with 10 bases between. CDR3 length: 16 residues. CDR3 in DNA: TGTGCCACCAGCAGAGAACCCCTCGGGTCCTACAATGAGCAGTTCTTC. Translated: CATSREPLGSYNEQFF.

This chain joins TRBV11-2 and TRBJ1-4; no reliable D call. V gave up 2 bases and J gave up 5 bases, with 12 bases separating them. Germline-derived CDR1 and CDR2 are SGHAT and FQNNGV. This CDR3 is built from 15 residues. The CDR3 loop reads CASSLFMEANEKLFF. The CDR3 DNA sequence: TGTGCCAGCAGCTTATTTATGGAGGCCAATGAAAAACTGTTTTTT.

The rearrangement uses TRBV7-2 and TRBJ1-3, with D possibly matching TRBD1 (6 bases). The germline V and J ends were trimmed by 4 bases and 0 bases, with 10 bases remaining between them. The CDR3 has 15 amino acids. Germline CDR1 and CDR2: SGHTA and FQGNSA. The CDR3 bases are TGTGCCAGCAGCTCCCCGGACAGCTCTGGAAACACCATATATTTT. Its translation is CASSSPDSSGNTIYF.

This clonotype was seen many times. The rearrangement uses TRBV4-2 and TRBJ1-1, with 7 bases identical to TRBD1. This CDR3 has 15 amino acids. The junction had 13 bases not matched to a gene; V was cut back by 1 base and J by 11 bases. CDR1 LGHNA and CDR2 YNFKEQ come from the germline V gene. In DNA, the CDR3 is TGTGCCAGCAGCCAAGTGGGACAGTTCATCCTAGGGGCTTTCTTT. It translates to CASSQVGQFILGAFF.

This clonotype has more than one count but fewer than ten. The rearrangement joins TRBV7-2 to TRBJ2-3; 8 bases match TRBD2. J was trimmed by 4 bases and V by 0 bases; bases with no gene match: 3. This CDR3 spans 15 amino acids. CDR1 SGHTA and CDR2 FQGNSA come from the germline V gene. The CDR3 DNA reads as TGTGCCAGCAGCTTAGCCGGGAGGGAAGCAGATACGCAGTATTTT. Protein: CASSLAGREADTQYF.